These 27 T cell receptor beta chains originate from one sample sequenced in a study of cytomegalovirus exposure and HLA in healthy donors. In the PCR, 60 Vbeta and 13 Jbeta primers were used. Measured with immunoSEQ multiplex PCR; TCRdb has only the in-frame clones, and not every one. The sample has under 200,000 clones; about 63% are singletons. The sample taken for sequencing was PBMCs. The origin of the receptors is a woman in her thirties or forties in good health and CMV-seropositive.

The J gene is TRBJ2-7, the V gene TRBV28; TRBD2 agrees at 16 bases. The germline CDR1 and CDR2 sequences are MDHEN and SYDVKM. J was trimmed by 4 bases and V by 4 bases; bases with no gene match: 13. This CDR3 region has 19 residues. CDR3 nucleotides: TGTGCCAGCAGTTCCCCCGGGACTAGCGGGAGGGCTGCAAGGTACGAGCAGTACTTC. It is translated as CASSSPGTSGRAARYEQYF.

The V gene is TRBV27, the J gene TRBJ1-6; no firm D call. The CDR3 length is 14 residues. Trimming removed 3 bases from V and 6 bases from J, with 9 bases in between. Germline V gene sequence: CDR1 MNHEY, CDR2 SMNVEV (reference sequence). The CDR3 DNA is TGTGCCAGCAGTTTCGAACAAGTTAATTCACCCCTCCACTTT. This gives the protein CASSFEQVNSPLHF.

The rearrangement uses TRBV27 and TRBJ2-3; 11 bases are a match to TRBD2. Germline V lookup: CDR1 MNHEY, CDR2 SMNVEV (reference sequence). This CDR3 region has 16 residues. V was pared by 5 bases and J by 1 base, with 5 bases of the junction left unmatched. As DNA, the CDR3 is TGTGCCAGCAGTCGGGGGACTAGCGGTCGCACAGATACGCAGTATTTT. Translating gives CASSRGTSGRTDTQYF.

The chain is built from TRBV7-9 and TRBJ1-1, with 7 nucleotides matching TRBD1. The CDR3 totals 15 residues. The J segment lost 4 bases and the V segment lost 2 bases, leaving 7 bases of the junction unmatched. Germline assignment: CDR1 SEHNR and CDR2 FQNEAQ (reference sequence). CDR3 loop: CASSLFPGGGTEAFF. CDR3 DNA: TGTGCCAGCAGCTTATTCCCAGGGGGAGGCACTGAAGCTTTCTTT.

This sequence joins TRBV6-6 and TRBJ2-1, with 8 bases lining up with TRBD2. The length of the CDR3 is 15 residues. Germline lookup yields CDR1 MNHNY and CDR2 SVGAGI (reference sequence). The ends lost 6 bases at V and 1 base at J; junction bases unmatched: 5. In nucleotides, the CDR3 is TGTGCCAGCAGCCGCAGCGGGAGTTCCTACAATGAGCAGTTCTTC. Its protein product is CASSRSGSSYNEQFF.

The sample holds a few counts of this clone. The J gene is TRBJ2-7, the V gene TRBV7-9, with D unresolved. Germline V gene lookup returns CDR1 SEHNR and CDR2 FQNEAQ (reference sequence). V lost 6 bases and J 4 bases, leaving 13 bases between the germline ends. The CDR3 is 13 residues long. The CDR3 region is CASSLGPEYEQYF. The CDR3 DNA is TGTGCCAGCAGTTTGGGCCCGGAATACGAGCAGTACTTC. Filled out from reference TRBV7-9 and TRBJ2-7, the complete variable domain reads DTGVSQNPRHKITKRGQNVTFRCDPISEHNRLYWYRQTLGQGPEFLTYFQNEAQLEKSRLLSDRFSAERPKGSFSTLEIQRTEQGDSAMYLCASSLGPEYEQYFGPGTRLTVT.

The chain joins TRBV25-1 to TRBJ2-7; 7 bases agree with TRBD2. Unmatched junction bases numbered 6, after V lost 1 base and J lost 3 bases. Germline lookup yields CDR1 MGHDK and CDR2 SYGVNS. The CDR3 is made up of 15 amino acids. CDR3: CASSEWGGRRYEQYF. Written as DNA, the CDR3 is TGTGCCAGCAGTGAATGGGGGGGACGCCGCTACGAGCAGTACTTC.

J is TRBJ1-2 and V is TRBV7-5; the table's D call TRBD1 went unverified against the DNA. TRBV7-5 is flagged as a pseudogene. This CDR3 has 18 residues. CDR3 loop: CARSLPGQGSPANYGYTF. The CDR3 nucleotides are TGTGCCAGAAGCTTACCGGGACAGGGGTCCCCAGCTAACTATGGCTACACCTTC.

As concerns this clone: The germline gene is not matched at one end of the junction; a read error may be the cause. The chain joins TRBV7-6 to TRBJ2-7, with 8 positions matching TRBD2. Germline V gene data show CDR1 as SGHVS and CDR2 as FNYEAQ. The CDR3 totals 15 residues. This CDR3 is CASSFGRGQHIFSCF. As DNA, the CDR3 is TGTGCCAGCAGCTTCGGGAGGGGCCAGCATATCTTTTCGTGCTTC.

The chain uses TRBV7-3 and TRBJ2-2; the match to TRBD2 covers 7 bases. In germline, CDR1 is SGHTA, CDR2 FQGTGA. This CDR3 spans 16 amino acids. The junction had 14 bases not matched to a gene; V was cut back by 5 bases and J by 8 bases. The CDR3 protein is CASSPRNWASGGELFF. The CDR3 nucleotides read TGTGCCAGCAGCCCTCGAAACTGGGCTAGCGGAGGGGAGCTGTTTTTT.

This clone was recorded once. The chain joins TRBV7-2 to TRBJ1-1; 7 bases line up with TRBD1. Per the germline V gene, CDR1 is SGHTA and CDR2 is FQGNSA. The CDR3 sequence is 15 residues long. Germline trimming cut 6 bases from V and 2 bases from J; bases unmatched to any gene: 9. CDR3 residues: CASRINDRVNTEAFF. Here the CDR3 DNA reads TGTGCCAGCAGGATTAATGACAGGGTAAACACTGAAGCTTTCTTT. Supplemented by reference TRBV7-2 and TRBJ1-1, the full variable domain reads GAGVSQSPSNKVTEKGKDVELRCDPISGHTALYWYRQSLGQGLEFLIYFQGNSAPDKSGLPSDRFSAERTGGSVSTLTIQRTQQEDSAVYLCASRINDRVNTEAFFGQGTRLTVV.

The table lists this clone with a few counts. The CDR3 DNA sequence: TGTGCCAGCAGTGAATTCTCCCAAGAGACCCAGTACTTC. Its protein is CASSEFSQETQYF. The chain employs TRBV25-1 and TRBJ2-5, with D hard to call. Per the germline V gene, CDR1 is MGHDK and CDR2 is SYGVNS. The germline V and J ends were trimmed by 1 base and 1 base, with 4 bases remaining between them. The CDR3 length is 13 residues.

The chain uses TRBV28 and TRBJ2-7; 9 positions match TRBD2. Germline CDR1 reads MDHEN; CDR2 reads SYDVKM. The V and J ends lost 6 bases and 0 bases, in that order; junction bases with no gene match: 9. The CDR3 covers 16 residues. The CDR3 is CASRPESSGTSYEQYF. Here the CDR3 DNA reads TGTGCCAGCAGGCCCGAGTCTAGCGGGACCTCCTACGAGCAGTACTTC.

The chain uses TRBV15 and TRBJ1-1, with D maybe TRBD1 (6 bases). CDR1 is LNHNV and CDR2 is YYDKDF in the germline V gene (reference sequence). V gave up 3 bases and J gave up 4 bases, with 12 bases separating them. The CDR3 consists of 14 residues. Here the CDR3 reads CATSSTGYGTEAFF. Written as DNA, the CDR3 is TGTGCCACCAGCAGTACAGGGTACGGCACTGAAGCTTTCTTT.

The chain couples TRBV4-3 to TRBJ2-5, with TRBD1 matching over 7 bases. After removal of 0 bases from V and 11 bases from J, the junction contained 12 bases not matched to a gene. Per germline, CDR1 LGHNA and CDR2 YSLEER. This CDR3 region has 15 residues. CDR3 residues: CASSQEHRGRLEQYF. In DNA form, the CDR3 reads TGCGCCAGCAGCCAAGAGCACAGGGGCCGCCTAGAGCAGTACTTC.

This rearrangement joins TRBV7-9 to TRBJ2-2; no clear D gene. Germline CDR1 and CDR2: SEHNR and FQNEAQ (reference sequence). V was cut by 7 bases and J by 4 bases, with 4 bases left in between. The CDR3 length is 11 residues. The DNA for the CDR3 is TGTGCCAGCACGGGCACCGGGGAGCTGTTTTTT. Its translation is CASTGTGELFF. Using reference TRBV7-9 and TRBJ2-2 for the parts outside the CDR3, the full variable domain is DTGVSQNPRHKITKRGQNVTFRCDPISEHNRLYWYRQTLGQGPEFLTYFQNEAQLEKSRLLSDRFSAERPKGSFSTLEIQRTEQGDSAMYLCASTGTGELFFGEGSRLTVL.

V and J are TRBV5-1 and TRBJ2-5; 10 positions agree with TRBD1. The DNA end is a closer match to TRBJ2-7, so the J assignment may be wrong. Germline CDR1 is SGHRS and CDR2 is YFSETQ. The CDR3 is 13 residues long. CDR3 sequence: CASSRDRGHEQYF. The CDR3 coding sequence is TGCGCCAGCAGCCGGGACAGGGGACACGAGCAGTACTTC.

This chain joins TRBV5-6 and TRBJ1-1, with a tentative D call TRBD1 (5 bases). Germline V gene data show CDR1 as SGHDT and CDR2 as YYEEEE. The CDR3 runs to 14 residues. The V end was cut by 0 bases, the J end by 0 bases, with 6 bases between. CDR3 loop: CASSLGQMNTEAFF. The CDR3, as DNA: TGTGCCAGCAGCTTGGGACAGATGAACACTGAAGCTTTCTTT.

The chain is built from TRBV28 and TRBJ2-7; no clear D. Germline CDR1 MDHEN, CDR2 SYDVKM. This CDR3 has 15 amino acids. Trimming cost V 1 base and J 5 bases, with 15 bases left between them. CDR3 region: CASSLSVPSLDEQYF. The CDR3 DNA reads TGTGCCAGCAGTTTATCGGTCCCCTCCCTTGACGAGCAGTACTTC.

In its sample, this clone was seen many times. The rearrangement uses TRBV7-2 and TRBJ1-1; D is undetermined. V was pared by 3 bases and J by 3 bases, with 5 bases between. The CDR3 is made up of 12 amino acids. CDR1 is SGHTA, CDR2 FQGNSA, per germline. The CDR3 loop reads CASSFGDTEAFF. In DNA, the CDR3 is TGTGCCAGCAGCTTCGGGGACACTGAAGCTTTCTTT.

V usage is TRBV21-1 and J usage is TRBJ2-7; the tabulated D call, TRBD2, remains unverified against the DNA. TRBV21-1 is a documented pseudogene. The CDR3 consists of 10 residues. The CDR3 reads CASSRRWQYF. The CDR3 DNA sequence: TGTGCCAGCAGCAGGCGGTGGCAGTACTTC.

V usage is TRBV19 and J usage is TRBJ1-5; 8 bases fit TRBD1. V lost 2 bases and J lost 2; bases outside the gene matches: 8. Looked up from germline, CDR1 is LNHDA and CDR2 is SQIVND (reference sequence). CDR3 length equals 17 residues. The chain's CDR3 is CASSIQAGGRGNQPQHF. CDR3 in DNA: TGTGCCAGTAGTATACAGGCAGGGGGCAGGGGCAATCAGCCCCAGCATTTT.

The chain joins TRBV7-9 to TRBJ1-3; no clear D. V gave up 4 bases and J gave up 2 bases, with 9 bases separating them. Germline CDR1 and CDR2: SEHNR and FQNEAQ (reference sequence). This CDR3 is 14 amino acids long. CDR3 coding DNA: TGTGCCAGCAGCTCCCTCGGGGCTGGAAACACCATATATTTT. It translates to CASSSLGAGNTIYF.

This clone has just one count. The rearrangement links TRBV10-3 to TRBJ2-2, with D maybe TRBD2 (6 bases). CDR3 length: 14 residues. V lost 10 bases and J 2 bases, leaving 14 bases between the germline ends. The germline V gene has CDR1 ENHRY and CDR2 SYGVKD. The CDR3 nucleotides are TGTGCCAGTCGCGGGGACTTCAACACCGGGGAGCTGTTTTTT. Translated, it gives CASRGDFNTGELFF.

The chain links TRBV27 to TRBJ1-6; 8 bases map to TRBD1. CDR1 is MNHEY and CDR2 is SMNVEV in the germline V gene (reference sequence). This CDR3 has 16 residues. V was clipped by 3 bases and J by 10 bases; unmatched bases: 11. CDR3 in DNA: TGTGCCAGCAGTTTGTTCTTTGGACAGGGTCTGTCACCCCTCCACTTT. It encodes CASSLFFGQGLSPLHF.

This rearrangement joins TRBV21-1 to TRBJ1-2; the D call TRBD1 from the table was never checked on the DNA. TRBV21-1 is a pseudogene. The CDR3 runs 13 residues. The DNA of the CDR3 is TGTGCCATTAGGGGACAGGCGGAGGATGGCTACACCTTC. Its protein is CAIRGQAEDGYTF.

V gene TRBV4-1 combines with J gene TRBJ2-1; 11 nucleotides line up with TRBD2. The CDR3 contains 17 residues. Germline lookup yields CDR1 MGHRA and CDR2 YSYEKL. After removal of 0 bases from V and 6 bases from J, the junction contained 7 bases not matched to a gene. CDR3 amino acids: CASSQDSPTSGSNEQFF. The CDR3, as DNA: TGCGCCAGCAGCCAAGATTCCCCCACTAGCGGGAGCAATGAGCAGTTCTTC.